The entry that follows covers one TCR beta chain sequence. Its antigen is undetermined. The V gene's germline CDR1 is MDHEN and CDR2 SYDVKM. V gave up 4 bases and J gave up 1 base; unmatched junction bases: 8. This CDR3 spans 16 amino acids. This record comes from a study of OX40 agonist ivuxolimab in advanced cancers. Background on the study: Patients were treated with ivuxolimab, an agonistic anti-OX40 (CD134) antibody.

Whole-study findings and limits: Certain nonresponders additionally had low normalized T-cell clonal expansion.

Measured with immunoSEQ multiplex PCR; TCRdb has only the in-frame clones, and not every one. Counted here are approximately 80,000 clones, 85% to 90% occurring once; the ten biggest clones make up approximately 0.19%. The chain is built from TRBV28 and TRBJ1-1; 8 bases agree with TRBD1. This receptor was obtained from an adult with an advanced solid tumor such as melanoma, head and neck, liver or kidney cancer. This sample comprised CD4+ or CD8+ T cells sorted from blood, obtained in a trial of the OX40 agonist ivuxolimab. The CDR3 sequence: CASSSVTGTGNTEAFF. The CDR3 coding sequence is TGTGCCAGCAGTTCCGTAACCGGGACAGGGAACACTGAAGCTTTCTTT.